This TCR beta chain appears in the sequencing data of a study of patients and donors after allogeneic stem cell transplantation. V lost 6 bases to trimming and J lost 4 bases; unmatched junction nucleotides: 3. Germline V gene lookup returns CDR1 LNHNV and CDR2 YYDKDF (reference sequence). The CDR3 spans 14 residues. TCRdb recomputed calls from the RT-PCR reads with MiXCR, one row per CDR3 protein. The data contain 400,000 to 450,000 distinct CDR3 sequences, approximately 16% of them singletons. The receptor's source is a human donor who was either an allogeneic HSCT recipient or a stem cell or donor lymphocyte infusion donor (not recorded which). It is not recorded whose cells these are; they may come from a transplant donor. This chain uses TRBV15 with TRBJ2-2; 9 nucleotides agree with TRBD1. The sequenced material came from blood, either unsorted or a sorted T cell fraction (not recorded which). CDR3: CATRGTGLTGELFF. Written as DNA, the CDR3 is TGTGCCACCAGGGGGACAGGGCTCACCGGGGAGCTGTTTTTT. The variable domain in full, with the rest retrieved from reference TRBV15 and TRBJ2-2, is DAMVIQNPRYQVTQFGKPVTLSCSQTLNHNVMYWYQQKSSQAPKLLFHYYDKDFNNEADTPDNFQSRRPNTSFCFLDIRSPGLGDTAMYLCATRGTGLTGELFFGEGSRLTVL.